The entry below gives a single TCR beta chain sequence along with its context. These data belong to a study of early T cells in non-severe SARS-CoV-2 infection. Study overall: Unpaired chains resulted from sequencing bulk RNA of unsorted whole blood.

This CDR3 region has 15 residues. V was cut by 2 bases and J by 0 bases, with 8 bases left in between. CDR1 is SGHRS and CDR2 is YFSETQ in the germline V gene. Researchers tagged individual cDNA molecules with unique molecular identifiers. TCRdb ran MiXCR on the 5' RACE reads and lists one entry per CDR3 protein. The data hold more than 70,000 distinct CDR3 sequences, with roughly 15% observed a single time. The V and J genes are TRBV5-1 and TRBJ2-2; D might be TRBD1 (6 bases). The clonotype was recovered from an adult who was a healthcare worker with PCR-confirmed SARS-CoV-2 infection or an uninfected control (not recorded which). The sequenced sample consisted of whole blood. The CDR3 loop is CASSFRDTNTGELFF. In DNA form, the CDR3 reads TGCGCCAGCAGCTTCCGGGACACGAACACCGGGGAGCTGTTTTTT. The whole variable domain, remainder taken from reference TRBV5-1 and TRBJ2-2, is KAGVTQTPRYLIKTRGQQVTLSCSPISGHRSVSWYQQTPGQGLQFLFEYFSETQRNKGNFPGRFSGRQFSNSRSEMNVSTLELGDSALYLCASSFRDTNTGELFFGEGSRLTVL.